The 2 T cell receptor beta chains below come from one sample, sequenced in a study of T-cell memory formation after mild COVID-19. TCRdb re-called the 5' RACE reads through MiXCR, storing one row per CDR3 protein. This table has some 180,000 distinct CDR3 sequences, about 18% appearing once. Material for sequencing was PBMCs or a T cell subset sorted from them (not recorded which). Receptors were obtained from a man between 18 and 35 years old who had mild COVID-19 (a few samples of this study predate the infection). Cell type and time point are not known.

This clonotype has only a few counts. The chain carries TRBV12-3 or TRBV12-4 and TRBJ2-7; D is ambiguous. CDR3 length: 14 amino acids. With 2 bases removed from V and 6 bases from J, the gap between germline ends came to 14 bases. The chain's CDR3 is CASSLRATYAEQYF. DNA for the CDR3: TGTGCCAGCAGTTTAAGGGCTACCTACGCCGAGCAGTACTTC.

This clonotype was counted a few times. The genes are TRBV3-1 and TRBJ1-1; a weak D match, TRBD1 (6 bases). The germline V and J ends were trimmed by 1 base and 5 bases, with 11 bases remaining between them. The germline V gene encodes CDR1 LGHDT and CDR2 YNNKEL (reference sequence). The CDR3 runs to 14 residues. CDR3 sequence (DNA): TGTGCCAGCAGCCAAGTCGATAGGGGGACTGAAGCTTTCTTT. Amino acid sequence: CASSQVDRGTEAFF.